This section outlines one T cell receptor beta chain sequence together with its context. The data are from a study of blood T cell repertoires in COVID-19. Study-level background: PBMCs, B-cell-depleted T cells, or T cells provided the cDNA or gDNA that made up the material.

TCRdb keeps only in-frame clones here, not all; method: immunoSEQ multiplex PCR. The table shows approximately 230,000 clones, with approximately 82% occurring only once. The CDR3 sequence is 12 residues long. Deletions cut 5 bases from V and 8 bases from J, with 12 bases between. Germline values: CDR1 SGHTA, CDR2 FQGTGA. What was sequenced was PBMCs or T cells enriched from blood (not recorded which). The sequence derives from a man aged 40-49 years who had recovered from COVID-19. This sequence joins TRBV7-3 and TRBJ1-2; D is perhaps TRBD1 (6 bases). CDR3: CASSQGWGGYTF. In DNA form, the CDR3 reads TGTGCCAGCAGCCAGGGGTGGGGAGGCTACACCTTC.